These T cell receptor beta chains were read from a single sample in a study of cytomegalovirus exposure and HLA in healthy donors. Sequencing was performed with immunoSEQ multiplex PCR; in TCRdb, only in-frame clones are kept and a portion is missing. The table has 150,000 to 250,000 clones, around 77% seen once. Sequencing was done on a sample of PBMCs. The receptors here all came from a man aged 30-40 years in good health and CMV-seronegative. Both conserved end residues are trimmed from each CDR3.

j_gene: TRBJ1-6
v_gene: TRBV2
CDR3aa: ASSVRGPSSYNSPLH

j_gene: TRBJ1-5
v_gene: TRBV19
CDR3aa: ASTRDRGHSNQPQH

j_gene: TRBJ1-2
v_gene: TRBV10-1
CDR3aa: ASSDENYGYT

j_gene: TRBJ1-5
v_gene: TRBV19
CDR3aa: ASSISTPAGTDNQPQH

j_gene: TRBJ2-1
v_gene: TRBV9
CDR3aa: ASNRQGVKF

j_gene: TRBJ2-4
v_gene: TRBV5-6
CDR3aa: ASSFSEVLAKNIQY

j_gene: TRBJ2-5
v_gene: TRBV11-2
CDR3aa: ASSHVRGQETQY

j_gene: TRBJ2-3
v_gene: TRBV5-1
CDR3aa: ASSLGTPTDTQY

j_gene: TRBJ2-1
v_gene: TRBV2
CDR3aa: ASSPGTSGRIRSYNEQF

j_gene: TRBJ2-3
v_gene: TRBV6-1
CDR3aa: ASSEAPAREGPDTQY

j_gene: TRBJ2-7
v_gene: TRBV9
CDR3aa: ASSATGQPYEQY

j_gene: TRBJ2-4
v_gene: TRBV5-1
CDR3aa: ASCTGGATKNIQY

j_gene: TRBJ1-1
v_gene: TRBV27
CDR3aa: ASSRIQGLVMNTEAF

j_gene: TRBJ2-7
v_gene: TRBV9
CDR3aa: ASSVGTSGRLNEQY

j_gene: TRBJ1-2
v_gene: TRBV27
CDR3aa: ASSLIGGSRGGYT

j_gene: TRBJ2-3
v_gene: TRBV5-6
CDR3aa: ASSFRSGPDTQY

j_gene: TRBJ2-1
v_gene: TRBV7-9
CDR3aa: ASSPGGVRRNEQF

j_gene: TRBJ1-1
v_gene: TRBV19
CDR3aa: ASSVTGTVDTEAF

j_gene: TRBJ2-7
v_gene: TRBV9
CDR3aa: ASSVAGGTSGRRYEQY

j_gene: TRBJ1-6
v_gene: TRBV7-9
CDR3aa: ASSLVQGDSPLH

j_gene: TRBJ2-2
v_gene: TRBV2
CDR3aa: ASRLTGMATGELF

j_gene: TRBJ2-7
v_gene: TRBV25-1
CDR3aa: ASSDGGQPHYEQY

j_gene: TRBJ2-1
v_gene: TRBV6-1
CDR3aa: ASSEAEYNEQF

j_gene: TRBJ2-7
v_gene: TRBV27
CDR3aa: ASTNAQGYEQY